This TCR beta chain is drawn from a study of early T cells in non-severe SARS-CoV-2 infection. This clonotype has just a few counts. The TCR library protocol attached unique molecular identifiers to the individual cDNA molecules. TCRdb re-called the 5' RACE reads with MiXCR, one entry per CDR3 protein. The sample has 65,000 to 80,000 distinct CDR3 sequences; roughly 13% are singletons. Germline trimming cut 0 bases from V and 6 bases from J; bases unmatched to any gene: 2. This CDR3 comprises 16 residues. Germline CDR1 reads SGHVS; CDR2 reads FNYEAQ. Sequenced material: whole blood. The sequence was collected from an adult who was a healthcare worker with PCR-confirmed SARS-CoV-2 infection or an uninfected control (not recorded which). The chain links TRBV7-6 to TRBJ2-1; 13 positions agree with TRBD2. CDR3 protein: CASSLAGTSGTNEQFF. For the CDR3, the DNA is TGTGCCAGCAGCTTAGCTGGGACTAGCGGGACCAATGAGCAGTTCTTC.